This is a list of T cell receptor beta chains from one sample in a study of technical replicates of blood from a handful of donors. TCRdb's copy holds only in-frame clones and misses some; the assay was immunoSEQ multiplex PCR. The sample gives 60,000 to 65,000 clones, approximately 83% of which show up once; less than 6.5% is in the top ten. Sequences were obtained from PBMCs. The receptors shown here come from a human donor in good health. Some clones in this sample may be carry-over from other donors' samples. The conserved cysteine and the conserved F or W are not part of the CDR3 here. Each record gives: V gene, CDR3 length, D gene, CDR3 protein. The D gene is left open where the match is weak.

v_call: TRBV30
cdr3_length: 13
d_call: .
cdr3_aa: AWDHLSGSTDTQY

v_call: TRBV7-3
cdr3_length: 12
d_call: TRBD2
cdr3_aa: ASSGAGGTDTQY

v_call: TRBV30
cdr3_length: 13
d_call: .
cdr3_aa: AWSVGDAGVDGYT

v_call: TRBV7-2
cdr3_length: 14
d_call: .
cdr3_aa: ASSLALALSGNTIY

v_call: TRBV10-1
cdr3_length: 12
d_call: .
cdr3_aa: ASTGRTVEGEQY

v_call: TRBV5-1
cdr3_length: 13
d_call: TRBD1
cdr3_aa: ASSWGDREVEKLF

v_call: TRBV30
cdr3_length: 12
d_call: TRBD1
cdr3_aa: AWGRTGAFGEQF

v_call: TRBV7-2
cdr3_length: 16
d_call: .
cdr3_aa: ASSPRGQQATSGNTIY

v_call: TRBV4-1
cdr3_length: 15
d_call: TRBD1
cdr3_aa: ASSQVVTGLNTGELF

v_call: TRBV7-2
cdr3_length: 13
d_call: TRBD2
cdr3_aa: ASSLGSSGSYEQY

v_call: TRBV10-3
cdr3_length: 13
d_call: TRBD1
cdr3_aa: AIREGTGNTGELF

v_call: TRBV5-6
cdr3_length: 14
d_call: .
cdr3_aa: ASSLGIPYLNYGYT

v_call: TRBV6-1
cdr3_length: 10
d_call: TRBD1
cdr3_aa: ASRPGGSEQF

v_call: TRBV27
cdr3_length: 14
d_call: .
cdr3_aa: ASSPLRGLAKNIQY

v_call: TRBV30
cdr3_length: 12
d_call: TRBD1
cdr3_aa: AWSSTGGNQPQH

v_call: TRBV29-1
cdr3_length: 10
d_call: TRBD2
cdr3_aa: SFAGEADTQY

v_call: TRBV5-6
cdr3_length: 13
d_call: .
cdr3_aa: ASSLWAANTGELF

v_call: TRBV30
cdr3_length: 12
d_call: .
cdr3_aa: AWALGQGSQPQH

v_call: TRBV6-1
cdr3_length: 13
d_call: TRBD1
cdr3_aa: ASRSGQGDSYEQY

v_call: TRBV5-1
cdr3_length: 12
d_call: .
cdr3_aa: ASSWTRGTGELF

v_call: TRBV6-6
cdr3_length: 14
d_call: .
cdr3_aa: ASSQGTHHLTDTQY

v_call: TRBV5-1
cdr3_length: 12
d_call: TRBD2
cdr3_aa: ASSLGGGQETQY

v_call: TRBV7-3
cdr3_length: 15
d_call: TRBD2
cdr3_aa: ASSLIGLADSTDTQY

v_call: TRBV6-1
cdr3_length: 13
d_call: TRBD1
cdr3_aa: ASSAGTGDNSPLH

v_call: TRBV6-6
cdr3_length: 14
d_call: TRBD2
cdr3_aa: ASKTFGSGGTDTQY

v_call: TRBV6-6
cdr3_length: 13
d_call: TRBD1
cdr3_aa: ASSRGTGANTEAF

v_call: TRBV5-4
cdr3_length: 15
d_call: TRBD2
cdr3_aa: ASTRLAGALGTGELF

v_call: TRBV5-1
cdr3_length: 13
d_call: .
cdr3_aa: ASSLVAANQETQY

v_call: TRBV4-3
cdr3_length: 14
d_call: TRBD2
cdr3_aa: ASSQDLPGLALGQY

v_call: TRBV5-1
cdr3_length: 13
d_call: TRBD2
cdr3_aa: ASSLAGGRAPEQY

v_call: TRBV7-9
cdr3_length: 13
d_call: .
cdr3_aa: ASSDSAFGASGYT

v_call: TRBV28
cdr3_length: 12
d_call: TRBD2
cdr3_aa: ASNLAGETYEQY

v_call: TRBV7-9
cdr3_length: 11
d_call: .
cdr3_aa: ASSLTGTGELF

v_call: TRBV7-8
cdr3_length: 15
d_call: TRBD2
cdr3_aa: ASSLGPSGRGGYEQY

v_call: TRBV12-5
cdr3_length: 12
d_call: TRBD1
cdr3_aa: ASGAGQGFYGYT

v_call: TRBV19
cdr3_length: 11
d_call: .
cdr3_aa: ASSVTVNTEAF

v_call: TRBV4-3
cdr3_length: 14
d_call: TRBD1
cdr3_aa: ASSRDGQGGNYEQY

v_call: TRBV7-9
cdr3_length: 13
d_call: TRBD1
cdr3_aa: ASSQGTGVTGELF

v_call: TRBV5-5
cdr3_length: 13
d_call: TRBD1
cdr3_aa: ASSLVQGVYNEQF

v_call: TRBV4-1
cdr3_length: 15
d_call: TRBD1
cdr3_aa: ASSHQQGALAKNIQY

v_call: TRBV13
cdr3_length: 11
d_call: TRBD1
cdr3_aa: ASSTTQGATAF

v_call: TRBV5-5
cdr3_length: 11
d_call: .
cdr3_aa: ASSGVAGGEQY

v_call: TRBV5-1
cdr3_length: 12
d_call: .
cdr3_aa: ASSLVAHTDTQY

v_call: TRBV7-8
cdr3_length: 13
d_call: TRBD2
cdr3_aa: ASSPSTSGINTQY

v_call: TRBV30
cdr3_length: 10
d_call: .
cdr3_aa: AWMEGGAEAF

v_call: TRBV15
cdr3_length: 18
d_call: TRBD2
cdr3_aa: ATSSRPRTSGGAWQETQY

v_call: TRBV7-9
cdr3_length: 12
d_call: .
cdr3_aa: ASSLDQGNYGYT

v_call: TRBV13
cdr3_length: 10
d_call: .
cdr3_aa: ASSLNRNEQF